This TCR beta chain was sequenced in a study of cytomegalovirus exposure and HLA in healthy donors listed by TCRdb under 2017. Turning to the overall study: In an earlier analysis of roughly 500 of the donors, under 300 Gb of sequence data and some 120 million unique TCR beta sequences from roughly 190 million T cells were reported. An early release that covered about 600 HLA-typed donors contained approximately 300 gigabases of sequencing data and around 85 million unique TCR sequences. The genetic ancestry cluster associated with self-reported Caucasian donors included 81% of the roughly 400 genotyped donors. The study aimed to test whether signatures of past pathogen exposure could be identified by cataloging public T cell receptors. Using immunosequencing, the study profiled T cell repertoires from about 650 subjects and related those repertoires to cytomegalovirus serostatus. In addition to the first cohort of 666 subjects, a separate validation cohort of about 120 different subjects was used. To predict cytomegalovirus infection status, the study combined high-throughput TCR immunosequencing, statistical association of individual TCRs with disease status, and machine learning. A later analysis re-analyzed previously published TCR beta repertoires from 550 to 700 donors and added high-resolution HLA genotyping to study TCR occurrence patterns. Rather than drawing on any new phenotypic data, the later analysis identified candidate immune exposures from TCR beta sequences and the way those sequences occurred across donors. In an earlier analysis of 587 of the donors, high-throughput TCR beta sequencing was used to judge whether each TCR beta V gene segment behaved as functional or pseudogenic. Donor age, sex, ethnicity and CMV serostatus were collected together with the repertoire data. Genome-wide SNP genotypes for about 60% of the roughly 700 donors were used in a later genetic analysis, which treated that subset as a discovery cohort. All discovery cohort repertoires had been generated using a single sequencing platform. HLA typing included class I and class II loci at four-digit resolution. Typing coverage differed by locus: A, B, C, DRB1 and DQB1 were typed in about 629-630 donors, DQA1 in roughly 510, DPA1 in around 600, and DPB1 in just under 490. About five DR-DQ haplotypes were treated as single units for association and clustering because of strong linkage in the cohort. Among a few hundred genotyped donors of the cohort, an average of about 240,000 unique TCR beta nucleotide sequences were sequenced per donor, about a sixth of them non-productive.

The library was built by means of the immunoSEQ multiplex PCR assay. For the multiplex PCR, a mixture combining 60 forward primers for TCR Vbeta segments and 13 reverse primers for TCR Jbeta segments was used. A multiplex PCR assay on genomic DNA amplified the CDR3 region of rearranged TCR beta genes. On the Illumina HiSeq System, the amplified TCR beta libraries were sequenced as 87-base-pair reads. As for the original processing: A later analysis tallied 75 million to 95 million unique TCR beta chains across the 700 or so repertoires, and approximately 9.9 million of those chains were shared by two or more donors. Raw reads were error-corrected and collapsed into unique sequences with a nearest-neighbor algorithm that merged closely related sequences to remove PCR and sequencing errors. V, D and J gene segments were assigned by aligning CDR3 sequences to IMGT reference sequences. For a sequence to be retained, a match of at least six nucleotides to both a V gene segment and a J gene segment was required. A rearrangement counted as productive if the CDR3 had no stop codons and remained in frame with V and J, and every other rearrangement counted as non-productive. CDR3 was defined according to IMGT convention as the region running from the second conserved V-encoded cysteine to the conserved J-encoded phenylalanine. The earlier analysis of 587 of the donors excluded sequences that lacked an unambiguous match to a single V gene segment. An earlier analysis of 587 of the donors classified V segments as functional when productive rearrangements were above 56.7% and as segregating when the standard deviation between donors was above 5%. A statistical classification framework was built to diagnose cytomegalovirus status from the catalog of TCR beta chain sequences. In a later analysis, TCR nucleotide sequences were compared against IMGT/GENE-DB human TR gene sequences so that V and J genes could be assigned. In a later analysis, CDR3 sequences and most-parsimonious VDJ recombination scenarios were assigned using the TCRdist pipeline. In a later analysis, each TCR beta chain was defined by its CDR3 amino acid sequence together with its V-gene family, and reads without a unique V-gene family were excluded. A later analysis removed 592 highly shared, low-generation-probability nucleotide sequences to deal with suspected cross-contamination and a sequencing artifact. In a later analysis, a clonal expansion index for each public chain was calculated from normalized within-repertoire ranks of inferred template counts. In a later analysis, generation probabilities were computed with a VDJ recombination model fitted to out-of-frame rearrangements, and the resulting probabilities were checked against IGoR. In a later analysis, TCR-TCR, TCR-HLA and TCR-CMV co-occurrence was scored with hypergeometric tests, and a repertoire-size bias correction was applied to TCR pairs. To estimate false discovery rates, a later analysis permuted the HLA or CMV assignments 20 times. In a later analysis, co-occurring TCRs were grouped using DBSCAN, and TCRdist sequence similarity was added for clustering within HLA-allele-positive subsets. Repertoires with fewer than 30,000 or more than 120,000 public chains were left out of co-occurrence clustering, as were four to six repertoires with anomalous nucleotide sharing. TCRdb retrieved this table from immuneACCESS and kept in-frame rearrangements only. Not all clones are present; in checked studies, unresolved V genes account for under half, and no reason is known for the remainder. V, J and clone size reflect that table, while D and trimming were determined from the DNA. The sample table records under 150,000 clones; around 81% of these occur just once. The ten largest account for 3% to 5% of the sample.

The cohort comprised some 700 healthy bone marrow donors. At the time of sampling, all cohort members were nominally healthy, though unrecorded immune exposures were likely present. The donor tested CMV seronegative, placing the donor among the 350 or so seronegative members of the cohort. Every donor gave a peripheral blood sample, and the peripheral blood mononuclear cells from that sample were used for TCR beta sequencing. Genomic DNA was extracted from the blood cell samples with the Qiagen DNeasy Blood Extraction Kit. On this clone itself: Its antigen has not been determined. One base away there is no much larger clone; base qualities are not given.

Results the study describes overall, beyond this receptor: In vitro tests confirmed that a few of the cytomegalovirus-associated TCR beta chains recognize cytomegalovirus antigens. V-gene and J-gene trimming of TCR beta chains was associated with a missense DCLRE1C variant in a later genetic analysis, and the association was replicated in an independent cohort. In an earlier analysis of more than 500 of the donors, most TCR beta V segments appeared in productive rearrangements about 90% or about 30% of the time, broadly matching IMGT annotations. The classifier was reported to diagnose cytomegalovirus status with high specificity and sensitivity in both the original and validation cohorts. In a later analysis, several top co-occurrence clusters were reported to appear linked to parvovirus B19, influenza, CMV and Epstein-Barr virus. Because some donors lacked HLA typing at each locus, the association tests relied only on the typed subset. Linkage disequilibrium might explain the correlated functional status among segregating V segments, but an unknown experimental factor could not be ruled out. Seventeen rarely observed V segments, including chromosome 9 orphons, were excluded from the earlier analysis of just under 600 of the donors because counts were too low. The presence/absence analyses assumed that sequencing depth was roughly uniform across donors, and that assumption may not be true. A further reported finding was that TCR beta sequences accurately predicted the HLA-A and HLA-B alleles for most subjects in the first cohort. According to a later analysis, most CMV-associated TCR beta chains appeared to be HLA-restricted, and the HLA associations seemed to be driven largely by CMV exposure. Specific HLA alleles were associated with 18,000 or so TCR beta sequences at a false discovery rate of 0.05 in a later analysis. Compared with equally common non-associated chains, HLA-associated TCR beta chains in a later analysis were more clonally expanded and had lower generation probabilities. Assigning TCR associations to individual alleles was difficult when HLA alleles, especially DR and DQ, strongly co-occurred. Only TCR beta chains were sequenced in this cohort, and the absence of alpha or paired-chain data limited detectable features. While some public TCRs were present in many individuals, most TCR sequences turned up only very rarely across donors. A cluster of highly shared sequence variants was judged likely to represent a technical artifact of the sequencing pipeline. A later genetic analysis reported fewer N-insertions in productive TCRs among donors in an Asian-associated ancestry cluster than the roughly 640-donor mean. Immune exposure information for the cohort was limited to CMV serostatus. The study listed 150 to 200 TCR beta chains as associated with cytomegalovirus. In a later analysis, TCR association rates were found to vary across HLA loci, with the most associated TCRs seen for DRB1 alleles and the fewest for HLA-C alleles. Because the 87-base-pair reads could not distinguish some IMGT-functional V segments, including TRBV6-2 and TRBV6-3, those segments were excluded. It was suggested by the authors that the approach could potentially be generalized to other disease states and immunological phenotypes.

CDR1 and CDR2 are drawn from the germline V gene: MGHDK, SYGVNS. The CDR3, from cysteine to phenylalanine, totals 14 residues. Solely the CDR3 DNA is kept, with 42 bases framed from the first base. V is cut by 5 bases and J by 5 bases, and the space between the germline ends is 15 bases. Sequenced material: PBMCs. The chain is assembled from TRBV25-1 and TRBJ1-1; 5 matching bases give a weak D call of TRBD1. The sequence derives from a woman in her twenties or thirties in good health and CMV-seronegative. CDR3 loop: CASSPSGGVTEAFF. The sequenced DNA: TGTGCCAGCAGTCCTTCAGGAGGGGTTACTGAAGCTTTCTTT.